These T cell receptor beta chains were read from a single sample in a study of blood T cell repertoires in COVID-19. Repertoires were generated with immunoSEQ multiplex PCR, while TCRdb's copy carries only in-frame clones and drops some. The sample shows about 160,000 clones, 70% to 80% of them seen only once. The sequenced sample consisted of peripheral blood. These receptor sequences come from a woman aged 60-75 years with COVID-19, enrolled during active disease. Each CDR3 is given without its conserved first and last residue.

V gene: TRBV28; J gene: TRBJ2-1; CDR3 protein: ASSLFPSGDLSSYNEQF
V gene: TRBV7-8; J gene: TRBJ2-7; CDR3 protein: ASSLHTSGRGRWSYEQY
V gene: TRBV28; J gene: TRBJ1-2; CDR3 protein: ASRWTGGHGYT
V gene: TRBV18; J gene: TRBJ2-7; CDR3 protein: ASSLTFYEQY
V gene: TRBV20-1; J gene: TRBJ2-3; CDR3 protein: SASIRQSTDTQY
V gene: TRBV29-1; J gene: TRBJ2-3; CDR3 protein: SVEAGVPDTQY
V gene: TRBV6-5; J gene: TRBJ2-2; CDR3 protein: ASSTGLSYTGELF
V gene: TRBV19; J gene: TRBJ1-1; CDR3 protein: ASSINRGGSEAF
V gene: TRBV28; J gene: TRBJ1-5; CDR3 protein: ASSSDPPAGRNQPQH
V gene: TRBV25-1; J gene: TRBJ2-2; CDR3 protein: ASSGIGTGDTGELF